A single sample is the source of the 27 T cell receptor beta chains below, sequenced in a study of human T cells and chemical hapten exposure. TCRdb passed the 5' RACE reads through MiXCR, listing each CDR3 protein once. The table includes 120,000 to 150,000 distinct CDR3 sequences, about 4% detected once. Someone pulled total RNA out of unfractionated whole blood. The origin of the receptors is a female donor in good health.

The table lists this clonotype with many counts. The rearrangement joins TRBV5-1 to TRBJ1-1, with 10 positions matching TRBD1. In germline, CDR1 is SGHRS, CDR2 YFSETQ. The V segment lost 3 bases and the J segment 7 bases; nucleotides outside the gene matches: 9. This CDR3 has 15 residues. Here the CDR3 reads CASSWLTGGEVEAFF. The CDR3 region has the DNA TGCGCCAGCAGCTGGTTGACAGGGGGCGAGGTTGAAGCTTTCTTT.

As to this clonotype: Just one base apart from a much larger clone, this may be a read error. The J gene is TRBJ1-1, the V gene TRBV29-1; 7 bases align to TRBD1. Germline CDR1 and CDR2: SQVTM and ANQGSEA. The trim removed 7 bases at V and 6 bases at J, leaving 8 bases unmatched. The CDR3 sequence is 12 residues long. CDR3 in amino acids: CSAEGQRAEAFF. The CDR3 bases are TGCAGCGCCGAGGGACAGCGCGCTGAAGCTTTCTTT.

This clonotype was picked up many times. The chain joins TRBV6-5 to TRBJ2-1, with 7 bases fitting TRBD1. CDR1 MNHEY and CDR2 SVGAGI come from the germline V gene. V gave up 9 bases and J gave up 7 bases; unmatched junction bases: 18. The CDR3 runs to 16 residues. CDR3 in amino acids: CASTRWGQGVWNEQFF. The CDR3 bases are TGTGCCAGTACCCGGTGGGGCCAGGGGGTATGGAATGAGCAGTTCTTC.

Only a few counts were recorded for this clonotype. This sequence joins TRBV6-5 and TRBJ2-2, with no clear D. Germline V gene data show CDR1 as MNHEY and CDR2 as SVGAGI. V was cut by 6 bases and J by 6 bases, with 20 bases left in between. The CDR3 consists of 16 residues. The CDR3 reads CASSARRTVGAGELFF. The CDR3 bases are TGTGCCAGCAGCGCCCGAAGGACGGTTGGGGCCGGGGAGCTGTTTTTT.

This clonotype was counted a few times. This CDR3 is CASSYSPGCSGANVLTF. In nucleotides, the CDR3 is TGTGCCAGCAGTTACTCTCCAGGGTGTTCTGGGGCCAACGTCCTGACTTTC. The V gene is TRBV6-5, the J gene TRBJ2-6; perhaps TRBD1 as D (5 bases). Deletions cut 0 bases from V and 1 base from J, with 10 bases between. The CDR3 has 17 residues. Germline V gene lookup returns CDR1 MNHEY and CDR2 SVGAGI.

The sample holds many counts of this clonotype. The chain combines TRBV14 with TRBJ2-7; maybe TRBD2 (6 bases). CDR1 and CDR2 from the germline V gene are SGHDN and FVKESK. This CDR3 is 19 amino acids long. Deletions cut 1 base from V and 5 bases from J, with 27 bases between. Here the CDR3 DNA reads TGTGCCAGCAGCCAAGGTTCCCACTGGGGGGAGGCTCCGTCCCACGAGCAGTACTTC. Its translation is CASSQGSHWGEAPSHEQYF.

This clonotype was seen more than once but under ten times. The chain employs TRBV7-9 and TRBJ2-3; TRBD2 is a possible D gene (5 bases). The V end lost 7 bases, the J end lost 10 bases, and 27 bases lay between the germline ends. CDR1 and CDR2 from the germline V gene are SEHNR and FQNEAQ (reference sequence). The CDR3 length is 16 residues. Here the CDR3 reads CASNNSSRGTLGSQYF. In nucleotides, the CDR3 is TGTGCCAGCAACAACTCCTCTCGGGGTACCCTAGGCTCGCAGTATTTT.

This clonotype occurred many times. This chain joins TRBV4-2 and TRBJ1-6; 9 bases are shared with TRBD1. The ends lost 0 bases at V and 10 bases at J; junction bases unmatched: 4. Germline values: CDR1 LGHNA, CDR2 YNFKEQ. The CDR3 loop spans 15 amino acids. Written as DNA, the CDR3 is TGTGCCAGCAGCCAAGATGACGACAGGGGGTCACCCCTCCACTTT. It translates to CASSQDDDRGSPLHF.

This clonotype was observed at least ten times. The chain joins TRBV28 to TRBJ1-2; possibly TRBD1 for D (5 bases). The CDR3 is 15 residues long. The germline gives CDR1 MDHEN, CDR2 SYDVKM. Trimming took off 7 bases at V and 3 bases at J, with 18 bases between the two ends. The CDR3 spells CASTTIYRGDYGYTF. In DNA, the CDR3 is TGTGCCAGCACCACCATTTACCGAGGGGACTATGGCTACACCTTC.

This clonotype was recorded many times. The chain recombines TRBV20-1 with TRBJ2-3; D possibly corresponds to TRBD2 (7 bases). Deletions cut 6 bases from V and 0 bases from J, with 13 bases between. Germline-derived CDR1 and CDR2 are DFQATT and SNEGSKA (reference sequence). CDR3 length equals 14 residues. The CDR3 DNA reads as TGCAGTGCATTGCGGGGGCCTAGCACAGATACGCAGTATTTT. It translates to CSALRGPSTDTQYF.

This clonotype has ten or more counts. The chain carries TRBV2 and TRBJ1-5; D is ambiguous. CDR1 is SNHLY and CDR2 is FYNNEI in the germline V gene. Trimming cost V 3 bases and J 2 bases, with 23 bases left between them. The CDR3 consists of 19 residues. CDR3 DNA sequence: TGTGCCAGCAGTGATCGAGTCCCGGGCCCCTACCGGGGCAATCAGCCCCAGCATTTT. Translated: CASSDRVPGPYRGNQPQHF. The full variable domain, in which reference TRBV2 and TRBJ1-5 provide the parts outside the CDR3, is EPEVTQTPSHQVTQMGQEVILRCVPISNHLYFYWYRQILGQKVEFLVSFYNNEISEKSEIFDDQFSVERPDGSNFTLKIRSTKLEDSAMYFCASSDRVPGPYRGNQPQHFGDGTRLSIL.

The gene calls are TRBV19 and TRBJ2-2; TRBD1 aligns across 10 bases. After removal of 5 bases from V and 0 bases from J, the junction contained 6 bases not matched to a gene. The CDR3 extends over 17 amino acids. The germline CDR1 and CDR2 sequences are LNHDA and SQIVND (reference sequence). CDR3 in amino acids: CASSYRDRGPNTGELFF. The CDR3, as DNA: TGTGCCAGTAGTTACCGGGACAGGGGACCGAACACCGGGGAGCTGTTTTTT.

This clonotype has a count of ten or more. The V and J genes are TRBV6-5 and TRBJ2-7, with TRBD1 matching over 7 bases. This CDR3 region has 17 residues. After removal of 3 bases from V and 2 bases from J, the junction contained 13 bases not matched to a gene. Germline CDR1 and CDR2: MNHEY and SVGAGI. The CDR3: CASSYRPGTAKPYEQYF. CDR3 sequence (DNA): TGTGCCAGCAGTTATCGTCCCGGGACAGCAAAACCCTACGAGCAGTACTTC.

This clonotype turned up a few times. This chain uses TRBV7-9 with TRBJ1-4, with a possible D match to TRBD1 (5 bases). There are 18 residues in the CDR3. Germline CDR1 is SEHNR and CDR2 is FQNEAQ (reference sequence). Trimming cost V 5 bases and J 6 bases, with 25 bases left between them. Here the CDR3 DNA reads TGTGCCAGCAGCCCCATCCCCACCAGCGGGGGAAAGCATGAAAAACTGTTTTTT. This gives the protein CASSPIPTSGGKHEKLFF.

This clonotype came up many times. J is TRBJ1-2 and V is TRBV29-1; a weak D match, TRBD1 (5 bases). Germline CDR1 SQVTM, CDR2 ANQGSEA. With 4 bases removed from V and 5 bases from J, the gap between germline ends came to 11 bases. CDR3 length: 12 residues. This chain's CDR3 is CSVAGGGYGYTF. The CDR3 region has the DNA TGCAGCGTTGCCGGGGGAGGGTATGGCTACACCTTC.

Ten or more counts support this clonotype. This sequence joins TRBV28 and TRBJ2-7; maybe TRBD2 (7 bases). The ends were cut back, 5 bases at V and 0 bases at J, with 14 bases in the middle. This CDR3 is built from 15 residues. CDR1 and CDR2 from the germline V gene are MDHEN and SYDVKM. CDR3 sequence: CASSLAGALSYEQYF. CDR3 nucleotides: TGTGCCAGCAGTCTGGCGGGGGCCCTCTCCTACGAGCAGTACTTC.

This clonotype was found a few times. The V call is TRBV20-1, the J call TRBJ1-2; 7 positions match TRBD1. The CDR3 is 12 residues long. V trimming: 1 base; J trimming: 6 bases; junction bases outside the gene matches: 2. Germline assignment: CDR1 DFQATT and CDR2 SNEGSKA (reference sequence). The CDR3 protein is CSARGQGHGYTF. The CDR3 DNA reads TGCAGTGCTAGAGGACAGGGCCATGGCTACACCTTC.

This clonotype has ten or more counts. The rearrangement joins TRBV4-3 to TRBJ1-1; D is unclear. This CDR3 is built from 14 residues. Trimming stripped 4 bases from V and 3 bases from J, with 12 bases between. CDR1 and CDR2 (germline): LGHNA, YSLEER. The CDR3, as DNA: TGCGCCAGCAGCCCCCGGGGTCGGGACACTGAAGCTTTCTTT. Translated: CASSPRGRDTEAFF.

This clonotype has at least ten counts. The V and J genes are TRBV7-2 and TRBJ2-3, with 15 bases fitting TRBD2. The CDR3 extends over 18 amino acids. From germline, CDR1 is SGHTA and CDR2 FQGNSA. Trimming took 5 bases from V and 5 from J; bases not matched to a gene: 11. The CDR3 sequence is CASSRNRTSGGARDTQYF. CDR3 nucleotides: TGTGCCAGCAGCCGAAATAGGACTAGCGGGGGGGCGAGAGATACGCAGTATTTT.

There are many counts of this clonotype. The J gene is TRBJ1-5, the V gene TRBV6-6, with 8 bases matching TRBD1. The germline gives CDR1 MNHNY, CDR2 SVGAGI (reference sequence). CDR3 size: 17 residues. V lost 6 bases, J lost 0 bases, and 10 bases stayed unmatched. CDR3 amino acids: CASSPSPGQDSNQPQHF. The CDR3 DNA sequence: TGTGCCAGCAGCCCAAGTCCGGGACAGGATAGCAATCAGCCCCAGCATTTT.

In this sample, this clonotype turned up many times. The chain joins TRBV29-1 to TRBJ2-3; 7 bases line up with TRBD1. The CDR3 spans 16 residues. The V gene's germline CDR1 is SQVTM and CDR2 ANQGSEA. Trimming took 6 bases from V and 0 from J; bases not matched to a gene: 12. CDR3 loop: CSVLGATGQSTDTQYF. The DNA of the CDR3 is TGCAGCGTCCTGGGGGCGACAGGGCAGAGCACAGATACGCAGTATTTT.

This clonotype was recorded a few times. The chain links TRBV12-5 to TRBJ1-1; TRBD1 agrees at 9 bases. The CDR3 totals 14 residues. Germline V lookup: CDR1 LGHNT, CDR2 FRNRAP. Trimming took 6 bases from V and 6 from J; bases not matched to a gene: 8. This CDR3 reads CASGVGTGRAEAFF. The CDR3 bases are TGTGCTAGTGGGGTAGGGACAGGGAGGGCTGAAGCTTTCTTT.

This clonotype was observed at least ten times. V usage is TRBV4-2 and J usage is TRBJ2-5; D is undetermined. This CDR3 spans 14 amino acids. V lost 3 bases to trimming and J lost 5 bases, with 13 bases between them. In germline, CDR1 is LGHNA, CDR2 YNFKEQ. The CDR3 nucleotides read TGTGCCAGCAGCCAGGCACACGAGATGGAGACCCAGTACTTC. The encoded protein is CASSQAHEMETQYF.

This clonotype was counted many times. The V and J genes are TRBV6-5 and TRBJ2-1, with 13 bases identical to TRBD2. J lost 8 bases, V lost 6 bases, and 7 bases had no gene match. CDR3 length equals 15 residues. Germline V gene sequence: CDR1 MNHEY, CDR2 SVGAGI. In nucleotides, the CDR3 is TGTGCCAGCAGCACACTAGCGGGGGGGCTCCATGAGCAGTTCTTC. This gives the protein CASSTLAGGLHEQFF.

This clonotype has at least ten counts. This chain joins TRBV18 and TRBJ2-3; 10 bases are a match to TRBD2. CDR1 and CDR2 from the germline V gene are KGHSH and LQKENI. J lost 1 base, V lost 1 base, and 2 bases had no gene match. CDR3 length: 16 amino acids. As DNA, the CDR3 is TGTGCCAGCTCACCACGGGGGACTAGCGGCACAGATACGCAGTATTTT. Protein sequence: CASSPRGTSGTDTQYF.

This clonotype was counted ten times or more. The chain joins TRBV29-1 to TRBJ1-2; the match to TRBD1 covers 10 bases. J gave up 7 bases and V 3 bases, and 5 bases lay outside the gene matches. There are 13 residues in the CDR3. The germline gives CDR1 SQVTM, CDR2 ANQGSEA. CDR3 loop: CSVEGDRGPGYTF. The CDR3, as DNA: TGCAGCGTTGAGGGGGACAGGGGACCTGGCTACACCTTC.

This clonotype was counted at least ten times. The chain has TRBV2 and TRBJ1-6, with 7 bases that match TRBD1. Trimming removed 6 bases from V and 6 bases from J; junction bases left unmatched: 8. Germline loops: CDR1 SNHLY, CDR2 FYNNEI. The CDR3 contains 15 residues. The CDR3 reads CASRKTGDSNSPLHF. The CDR3 DNA follows: TGTGCCAGCAGAAAAACCGGGGACAGTAATTCACCCCTCCACTTT.